These 14 T cell receptor beta chains were all obtained from the same sample, sequenced in a study of T-cell memory formation after mild COVID-19. TCRdb called the 5' RACE reads again in MiXCR, with one record for every CDR3 protein. The repertoire consists of 300,000 to 350,000 distinct CDR3 sequences, with around an eighth occurring once and the leading ten covering roughly a fifth. The specimen was PBMCs or a T cell subset sorted from them (not recorded which). Source of these receptors: a young man who had mild COVID-19 (a few samples of this study predate the infection). Cell type and time point are not known.

The V and J genes are TRBV7-2 and TRBJ2-7, with 9 bases matching TRBD1. Germline trimming cut 4 bases from V and 5 bases from J; bases unmatched to any gene: 3. Germline assignment: CDR1 SGHTA and CDR2 FQGNSA. The length of the CDR3 is 13 residues. The CDR3, as DNA: TGTGCCAGCAGCTCCCGGACAGGGGACGAGCAGTACTTC. Protein sequence: CASSSRTGDEQYF.

This clonotype was counted only a few times. This chain joins TRBV12-3 or TRBV12-4 and TRBJ2-7; D is undetermined. This CDR3 region has 12 residues. V lost 3 bases and J 3 bases, leaving 6 bases between the germline ends. CDR3 DNA sequence: TGTGCCAGCAGTTTTGGGTACTACGAGCAGTACTTC. It yields the protein CASSFGYYEQYF.

The CDR3 loop reads CSAWRLNTEAFF. The CDR3 region has the DNA TGCAGTGCTTGGCGGTTGAACACTGAAGCTTTCTTT. J is TRBJ1-1 and V is TRBV20-1; no reliable D call. The length of the CDR3 is 12 residues. Trimming removed 5 bases from V and 0 bases from J, with 7 bases in between. Germline CDR1 DFQATT, CDR2 SNEGSKA (reference sequence).

Many counts were recorded for this clonotype. This sequence joins TRBV7-2 and TRBJ1-1; D gene uncertain. CDR1 is SGHTA, CDR2 FQGNSA, per germline. The CDR3 runs 13 residues. V dropped 1 base and J dropped 3 bases, with 6 bases sitting between them. CDR3 sequence reads: CASSLVWDTEAFF. The CDR3 region has the DNA TGTGCCAGCAGCTTAGTCTGGGACACTGAAGCTTTCTTT.

This clonotype was detected many times. This rearrangement joins TRBV27 to TRBJ1-2; D might be TRBD1 (5 bases). Per the germline V gene, CDR1 is MNHEY and CDR2 is SMNVEV (reference sequence). V was cut by 4 bases and J by 3 bases, with 9 bases left in between. The CDR3 runs 13 residues. CDR3 in amino acids: CASSSVRDYGYTF. The DNA of the CDR3 is TGTGCCAGCAGTTCGGTCAGGGACTATGGCTACACCTTC.

This clonotype came up many times. The V gene is TRBV27, the J gene TRBJ2-5; TRBD2 matches 8 bases. Trimming took 4 bases from V and 7 from J; bases not matched to a gene: 8. The V gene's germline CDR1 is MNHEY and CDR2 SMNVEV (reference sequence). The CDR3 has 14 amino acids. CDR3 sequence reads: CASSSRGDKGTQYF. The DNA of the CDR3 is TGTGCCAGCAGTTCGCGGGGGGACAAGGGGACCCAGTACTTC.

Only a few counts were recorded for this clonotype. The chain combines TRBV28 with TRBJ2-3; D is ambiguous. The CDR3 contains 14 residues. The V end was cut by 6 bases, the J end by 0 bases, with 10 bases between. Germline-derived CDR1 and CDR2 are MDHEN and SYDVKM. The CDR3 is CASSRRWSTDTQYF. Written as DNA, the CDR3 is TGTGCCAGCAGCCGCAGGTGGAGCACAGATACGCAGTATTTT.

V and J are TRBV23-1 and TRBJ2-7; 8 positions match TRBD2. TRBV23-1 is an ORF; its function is uncertain. With V trimmed by 0 bases and J by 3 bases, 10 bases remained unmatched. The CDR3 covers 17 residues. The CDR3 protein is CASSQSGAGGHHYEQYV. The CDR3 nucleotides read TGCGCCAGCAGTCAATCGGGGGCGGGGGGCCACCACTACGAGCAGTACGTC.

The chain joins TRBV6-5 to TRBJ2-4; TRBD2 agrees at 12 bases. This CDR3 is built from 19 residues. Unmatched junction bases numbered 12, after V lost 6 bases and J lost 0 bases. Germline V gene data show CDR1 as MNHEY and CDR2 as SVGAGI. Here the CDR3 reads CASRPPRLAGELAKNIQYF. As DNA, the CDR3 is TGTGCCAGCAGGCCGCCCAGACTAGCGGGGGAATTAGCCAAAAACATTCAGTACTTC.

The V call is TRBV20-1, the J call TRBJ2-1, with D possibly matching TRBD2 (6 bases). In germline, CDR1 is DFQATT, CDR2 SNEGSKA (reference sequence). The CDR3 spans 13 residues. V gave up 3 bases and J gave up 9 bases, with 15 bases separating them. The CDR3 here is CSASLTRRVEQFF. DNA of the CDR3: TGCAGTGCTAGCCTGACTAGACGGGTTGAGCAGTTCTTC.

This chain uses TRBV4-1 with TRBJ2-7; TRBD2 matches at 11 bases. The J segment lost 4 bases and the V segment lost 0 bases, leaving 11 bases of the junction unmatched. The CDR3 consists of 18 residues. Germline V CDR1 and CDR2: MGHRA, YSYEKL. Here the CDR3 reads CASSQDPSGGYIGYEQYF. The CDR3 DNA follows: TGCGCCAGCAGCCAAGATCCTAGCGGGGGGTACATCGGGTACGAGCAGTACTTC.

The CDR3 DNA reads as TGTGCCAGCTCACCCGGGACTAGCGGGGGCCCGCGCTCCTACAATGAGCAGTTCTTC. It specifies CASSPGTSGGPRSYNEQFF. The genes are TRBV18 and TRBJ2-1; 14 bases match TRBD2. This CDR3 is 19 amino acids long. The junction had 7 bases not matched to a gene; V was cut back by 3 bases and J by 0 bases. Germline V gene sequence: CDR1 KGHSH, CDR2 LQKENI.

This clonotype appeared many times. The chain employs TRBV5-1 and TRBJ2-3; no reliable D call. This CDR3 comprises 12 residues. Trimming pared 4 bases from V and 5 bases from J, leaving 8 bases between. Per germline, CDR1 SGHRS and CDR2 YFSETQ. This CDR3 reads CASSPTIDTQYF. The CDR3 DNA sequence: TGCGCCAGCAGCCCAACTATAGATACGCAGTATTTT.

The chain joins TRBV4-1 to TRBJ2-7; maybe TRBD2 (7 bases). Germline assignment: CDR1 MGHRA and CDR2 YSYEKL. The length of the CDR3 is 15 residues. V lost 1 base and J 7 bases, leaving 17 bases between the germline ends. CDR3 amino acids: CASSQGAGARGEQYV. Here the CDR3 DNA reads TGCGCCAGCAGCCAAGGGGCGGGGGCACGCGGGGAGCAGTACGTC.